This is a list of T cell receptor beta chains from one sample in a study of OX40 agonist ivuxolimab in advanced cancers. The data were produced by immunoSEQ multiplex PCR, yet TCRdb's version contains in-frame clones alone and is incomplete. This sample has about 100,000 clones, with 89% found just once. The input for sequencing was CD4+ or CD8+ T cells sorted from blood, taken in a trial of the OX40 agonist ivuxolimab. The receptors stem from an adult with an advanced solid tumor such as melanoma, head and neck, liver or kidney cancer. Both conserved end residues are part of each CDR3. Fields, in order: clone size, D gene, V gene, J gene, CDR3 DNA, CDR3 protein. A D gene is named only where the DNA matches it firmly. The size of a clone is reported for some rows only, either as once, few or many, or as a class for expanded clones.

>once|-|TRBV11-1|TRBJ2-7
TGTGCCAGCAGCCCAACGGGCAGGGGACACGAGCAGTACTTC
CASSPTGRGHEQYF
>-|-|TRBV15|TRBJ1-6
TGTGCCACCAGCAGAGGAGATTTGGGGGCGAATTCACCCCTCCACTTT
CATSRGDLGANSPLHF
>once|-|TRBV2|TRBJ2-3
TGTGCCAGCAGAAGGGGGATAACAGATACGCAGTATTTT
CASRRGITDTQYF
>-|-|TRBV2|TRBJ2-2
TGTGCCAGCAGCCTCATGTATGGGGGGCCGAACACCGGGGAGCTGTTTTTT
CASSLMYGGPNTGELFF
>once|TRBD1|TRBV2|TRBJ2-5
TGTGCCATCCGACAGGGGCCCGGGCGGGAGACCCAGTACTTC
CAIRQGPGRETQYF
>-|TRBD1|TRBV11-1|TRBJ2-7
TGTGCCAGCAGCCTAAGGGGACAGGGGGCCTACGAGCAGTACTTC
CASSLRGQGAYEQYF
>-|-|TRBV5-6|TRBJ1-5
TGTGCCAGCAGCTGGGGGGCAGGGGAGAATCAGCCCCAGCATTTT
CASSWGAGENQPQHF
>-|TRBD2|TRBV30|TRBJ2-6
TGTGCCTGGAGCCCAACCGGACTAGCGGGTACTGGGGCCAACGTCCTGACTTTC
CAWSPTGLAGTGANVLTF
>-|TRBD2|TRBV4-2|TRBJ2-3
TGTGCCAGCAGCCAGGGCGCAGCGGGATTCACAGATACGCAGTATTTT
CASSQGAAGFTDTQYF
>-|-|TRBV30|TRBJ2-5
TGTGCCTGGACTATACGAACAGAGACCCAGTACTTC
CAWTIRTETQYF
>-|-|TRBV27|TRBJ2-7
TGTGCCAGCAGCCGGGACGGGCCCTACGAGCAGTACTTC
CASSRDGPYEQYF
>-|-|TRBV6-1|TRBJ1-1
TGTGCCAGCAGGGAACTGACAGGCGGGAGGACTGAAGCTTTCTTT
CASRELTGGRTEAFF
>-|-|TRBV5-4|TRBJ2-2
TGTGCCAGCAGCTTGGTGGCAGTTGGGACCGGGGAGCTGTTTTTT
CASSLVAVGTGELFF
>-|-|TRBV4-1|TRBJ1-4
TGCGCCAGCAGCCGGGGAGAAGGAGATTCTGAAAAACTGTTTTTT
CASSRGEGDSEKLFF
>-|TRBD1|TRBV7-3|TRBJ2-7
TGTGCCAGCAGCCAAGACAGGGTCTCCTACGAGCAGTACTTC
CASSQDRVSYEQYF
>once|TRBD2|TRBV4-2|TRBJ2-7
TGTGCCAGCAGCCAACGGGGGACTAGCGGGAGTGGGTCCTACGAGCAGTACTTC
CASSQRGTSGSGSYEQYF